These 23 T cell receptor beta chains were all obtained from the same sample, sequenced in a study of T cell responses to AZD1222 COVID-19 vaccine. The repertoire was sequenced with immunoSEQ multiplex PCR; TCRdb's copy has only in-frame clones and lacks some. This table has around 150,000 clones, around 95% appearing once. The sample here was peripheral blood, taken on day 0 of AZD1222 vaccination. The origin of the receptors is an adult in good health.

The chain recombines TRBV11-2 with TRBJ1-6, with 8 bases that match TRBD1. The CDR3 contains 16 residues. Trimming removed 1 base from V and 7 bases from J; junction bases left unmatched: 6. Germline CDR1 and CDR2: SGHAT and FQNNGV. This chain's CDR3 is CASSLVPRGQNSPLHF. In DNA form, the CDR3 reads TGTGCCAGCAGCTTAGTTCCCAGGGGGCAGAATTCACCCCTCCACTTT.

The CDR3 loop is CATSREKGGRRGNEQFF. The DNA for the CDR3 is TGTGCCACCAGCAGAGAGAAGGGCGGGAGAAGGGGCAATGAGCAGTTCTTC. The chain combines TRBV15 with TRBJ2-1; TRBD2 agrees at 7 bases. CDR1 is LNHNV, CDR2 YYDKDF, per germline (reference sequence). The V and J ends lost 0 bases and 6 bases, in that order; junction bases with no gene match: 11. The length of the CDR3 is 17 residues.

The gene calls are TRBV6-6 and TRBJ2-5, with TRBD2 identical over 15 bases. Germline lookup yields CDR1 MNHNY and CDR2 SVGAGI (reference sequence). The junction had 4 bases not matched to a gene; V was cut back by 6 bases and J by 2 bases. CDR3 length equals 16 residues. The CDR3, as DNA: TGTGCCAGCAGGGGGACTAGCGGGGGGAGGCAAGAGACCCAGTACTTC. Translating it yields CASRGTSGGRQETQYF.

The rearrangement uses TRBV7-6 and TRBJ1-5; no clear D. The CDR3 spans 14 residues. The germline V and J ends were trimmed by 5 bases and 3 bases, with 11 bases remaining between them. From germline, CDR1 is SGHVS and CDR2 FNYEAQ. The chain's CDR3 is CASSPLGFNQPQHF. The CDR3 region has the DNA TGTGCCAGCAGCCCTTTGGGATTCAATCAGCCCCAGCATTTT.

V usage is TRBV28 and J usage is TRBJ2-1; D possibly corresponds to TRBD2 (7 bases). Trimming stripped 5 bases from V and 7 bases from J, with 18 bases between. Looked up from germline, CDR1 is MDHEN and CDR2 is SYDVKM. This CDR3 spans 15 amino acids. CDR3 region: CASSESGGSWNEQFF. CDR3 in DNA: TGTGCCAGCAGTGAGTCGGGGGGCTCGTGGAATGAGCAGTTCTTC.

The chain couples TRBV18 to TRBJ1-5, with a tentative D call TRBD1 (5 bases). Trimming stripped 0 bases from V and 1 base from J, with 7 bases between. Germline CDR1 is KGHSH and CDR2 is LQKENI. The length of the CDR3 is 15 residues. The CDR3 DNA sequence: TGTGCCAGCTCACCACCGGGGGGGAGCAATCAGCCCCAGCATTTT. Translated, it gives CASSPPGGSNQPQHF.

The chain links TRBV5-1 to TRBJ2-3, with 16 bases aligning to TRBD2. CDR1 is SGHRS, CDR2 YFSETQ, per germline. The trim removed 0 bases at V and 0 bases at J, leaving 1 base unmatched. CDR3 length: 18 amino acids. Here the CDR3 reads CASSLEGLAGGSTDTQYF. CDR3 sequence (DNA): TGCGCCAGCAGCTTGGAGGGACTAGCGGGAGGGAGCACAGATACGCAGTATTTT.

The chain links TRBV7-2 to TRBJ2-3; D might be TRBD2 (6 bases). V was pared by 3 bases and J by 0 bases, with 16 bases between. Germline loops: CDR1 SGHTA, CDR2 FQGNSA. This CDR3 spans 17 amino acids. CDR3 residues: CASSFGSSGRSTDTQYF. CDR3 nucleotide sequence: TGTGCCAGCAGCTTTGGTAGTAGCGGCCGCAGCACAGATACGCAGTATTTT. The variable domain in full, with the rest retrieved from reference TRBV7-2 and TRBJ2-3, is GAGVSQSPSNKVTEKGKDVELRCDPISGHTALYWYRQSLGQGLEFLIYFQGNSAPDKSGLPSDRFSAERTGGSVSTLTIQRTQQEDSAVYLCASSFGSSGRSTDTQYFGPGTRLTVL.

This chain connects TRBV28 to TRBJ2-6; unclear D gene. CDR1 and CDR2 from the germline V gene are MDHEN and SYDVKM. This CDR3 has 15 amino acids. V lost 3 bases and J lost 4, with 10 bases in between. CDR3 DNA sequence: TGTGCCAGCAGTTTTTTAGGAGTAGGGGCCAACGTCCTGACTTTC. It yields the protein CASSFLGVGANVLTF.

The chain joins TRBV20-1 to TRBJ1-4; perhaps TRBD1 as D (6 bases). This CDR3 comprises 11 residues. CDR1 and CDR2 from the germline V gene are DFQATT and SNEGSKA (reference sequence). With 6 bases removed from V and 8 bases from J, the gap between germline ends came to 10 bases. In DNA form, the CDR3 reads TGCAGTGCCGCAGGGGTAGAAAAACTGTTTTTT. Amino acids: CSAAGVEKLFF.

The CDR3 DNA sequence: TGTGCCACCAGCCTGACAGAAGATAGTGAAGCTTTCTTT. Translating it yields CATSLTEDSEAFF. J is TRBJ1-1 and V is TRBV15, with D tentatively TRBD1 (5 bases). CDR3 length: 13 residues. Germline V lookup: CDR1 LNHNV, CDR2 YYDKDF (reference sequence). The germline V and J ends were trimmed by 5 bases and 7 bases, with 14 bases remaining between them.

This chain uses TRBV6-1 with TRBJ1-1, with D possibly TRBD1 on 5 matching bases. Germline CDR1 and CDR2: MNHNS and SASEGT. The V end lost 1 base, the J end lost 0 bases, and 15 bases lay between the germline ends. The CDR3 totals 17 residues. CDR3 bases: TGTGCCAGCAGTGAAGTGAGAAGGGGCCGGATGAACACTGAAGCTTTCTTT. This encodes CASSEVRRGRMNTEAFF.

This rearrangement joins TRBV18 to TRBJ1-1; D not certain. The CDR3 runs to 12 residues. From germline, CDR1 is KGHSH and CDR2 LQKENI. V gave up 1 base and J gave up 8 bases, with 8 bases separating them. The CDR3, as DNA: TGTGCCAGCTCACCACGGTCCCAAGAAGCTTTCTTT. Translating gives CASSPRSQEAFF.

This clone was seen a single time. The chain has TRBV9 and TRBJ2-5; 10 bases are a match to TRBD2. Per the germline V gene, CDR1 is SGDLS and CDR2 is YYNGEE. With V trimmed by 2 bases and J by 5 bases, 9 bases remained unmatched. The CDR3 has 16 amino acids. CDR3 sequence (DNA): TGTGCCAGCAGCGTCTTGGGAGCGGGAGGGGAGGAGACCCAGTACTTC. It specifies CASSVLGAGGEETQYF.

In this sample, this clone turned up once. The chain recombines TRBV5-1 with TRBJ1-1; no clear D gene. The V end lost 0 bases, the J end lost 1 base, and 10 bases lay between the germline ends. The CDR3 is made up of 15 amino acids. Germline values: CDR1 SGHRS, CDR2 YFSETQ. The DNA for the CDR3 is TGCGCCAGCAGCTTGGAGGTGAGGTCGAACACTGAAGCTTTCTTT. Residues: CASSLEVRSNTEAFF.

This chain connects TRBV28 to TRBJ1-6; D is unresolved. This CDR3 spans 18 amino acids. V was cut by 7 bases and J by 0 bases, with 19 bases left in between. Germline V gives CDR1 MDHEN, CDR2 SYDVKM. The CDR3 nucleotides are TGTGCCAGCACTTTCCCTCGTGAGTCGCGCTCCTATAATTCACCCCTCCACTTT. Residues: CASTFPRESRSYNSPLHF.

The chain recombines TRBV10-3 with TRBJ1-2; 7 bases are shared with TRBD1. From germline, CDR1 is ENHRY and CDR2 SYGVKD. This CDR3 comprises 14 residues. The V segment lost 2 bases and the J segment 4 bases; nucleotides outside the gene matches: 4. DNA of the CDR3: TGTGCCATCAGTGAGCTGGGACAGCGCTATGGCTACACCTTC. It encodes CAISELGQRYGYTF.

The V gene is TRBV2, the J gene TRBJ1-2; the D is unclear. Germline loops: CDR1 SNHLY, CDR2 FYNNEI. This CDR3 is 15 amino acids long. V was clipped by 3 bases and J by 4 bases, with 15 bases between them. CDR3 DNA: TGTGCCAGCAGTGATTCCCCCAGGCCGGGCTATGGCTACACCTTC. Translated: CASSDSPRPGYGYTF. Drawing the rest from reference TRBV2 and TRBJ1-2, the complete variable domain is EPEVTQTPSHQVTQMGQEVILRCVPISNHLYFYWYRQILGQKVEFLVSFYNNEISEKSEIFDDQFSVERPDGSNFTLKIRSTKLEDSAMYFCASSDSPRPGYGYTFGSGTRLTVV.

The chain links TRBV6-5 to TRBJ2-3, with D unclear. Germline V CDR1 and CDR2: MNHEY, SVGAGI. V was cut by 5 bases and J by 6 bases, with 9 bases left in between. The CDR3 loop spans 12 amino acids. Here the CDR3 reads CASSPSLDTQYF. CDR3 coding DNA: TGTGCCAGCAGTCCTTCTCTGGATACGCAGTATTTT.

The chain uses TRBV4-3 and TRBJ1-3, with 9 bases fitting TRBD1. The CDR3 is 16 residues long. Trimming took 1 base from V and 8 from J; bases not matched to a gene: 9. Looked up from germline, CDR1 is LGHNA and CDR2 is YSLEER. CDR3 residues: CASSQGLGQGVDTIYF. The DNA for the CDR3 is TGCGCCAGCAGCCAAGGCTTGGGACAGGGTGTTGACACCATATATTTT.

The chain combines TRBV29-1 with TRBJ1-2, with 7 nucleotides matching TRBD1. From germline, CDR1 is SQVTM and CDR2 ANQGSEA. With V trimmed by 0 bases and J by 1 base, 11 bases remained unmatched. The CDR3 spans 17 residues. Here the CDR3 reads CSVEEPQGDIHNYGYTF. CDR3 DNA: TGCAGCGTTGAAGAGCCGCAGGGGGATATTCATAACTATGGCTACACCTTC.

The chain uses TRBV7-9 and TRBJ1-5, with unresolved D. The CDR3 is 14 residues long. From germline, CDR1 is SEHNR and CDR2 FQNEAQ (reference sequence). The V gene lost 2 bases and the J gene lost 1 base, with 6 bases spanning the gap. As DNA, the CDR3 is TGTGCCAGCAGCTTATTTGGCAGCAATCAGCCCCAGCATTTT. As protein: CASSLFGSNQPQHF.

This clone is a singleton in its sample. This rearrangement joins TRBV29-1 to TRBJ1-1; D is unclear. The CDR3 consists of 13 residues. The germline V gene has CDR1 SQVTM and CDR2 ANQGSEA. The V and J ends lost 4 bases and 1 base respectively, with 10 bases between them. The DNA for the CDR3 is TGCAGCGTTGGGCGCGGTACGAACACTGAAGCTTTCTTT. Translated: CSVGRGTNTEAFF.